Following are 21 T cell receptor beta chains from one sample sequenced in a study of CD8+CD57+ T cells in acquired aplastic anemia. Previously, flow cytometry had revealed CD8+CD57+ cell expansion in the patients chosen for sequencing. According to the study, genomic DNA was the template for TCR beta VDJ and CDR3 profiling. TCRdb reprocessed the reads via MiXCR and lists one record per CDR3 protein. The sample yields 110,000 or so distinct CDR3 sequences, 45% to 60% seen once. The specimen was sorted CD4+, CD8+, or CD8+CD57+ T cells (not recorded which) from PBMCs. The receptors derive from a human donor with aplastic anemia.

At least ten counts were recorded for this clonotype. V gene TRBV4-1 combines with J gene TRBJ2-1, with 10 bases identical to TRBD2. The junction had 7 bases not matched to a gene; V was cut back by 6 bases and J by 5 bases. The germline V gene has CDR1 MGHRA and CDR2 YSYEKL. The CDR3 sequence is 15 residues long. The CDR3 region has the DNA TGCGCCAGCAGGTTTAGCGGGGGGTCCGACAATGAGCAGTTCTTC. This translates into CASRFSGGSDNEQFF.

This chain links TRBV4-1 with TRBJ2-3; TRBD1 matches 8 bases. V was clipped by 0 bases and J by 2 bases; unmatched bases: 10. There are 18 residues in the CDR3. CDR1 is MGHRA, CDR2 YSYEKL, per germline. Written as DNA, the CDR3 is TGCGCCAGCAGCCAAGATAGACAGGGGCCGCCTGACACAGATACGCAGTATTTT. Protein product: CASSQDRQGPPDTDTQYF.

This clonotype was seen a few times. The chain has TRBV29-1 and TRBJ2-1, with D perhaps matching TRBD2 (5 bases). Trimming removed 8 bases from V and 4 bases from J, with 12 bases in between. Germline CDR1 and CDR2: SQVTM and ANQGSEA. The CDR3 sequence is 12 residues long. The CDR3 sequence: CSLIGLYNEQFF. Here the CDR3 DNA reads TGCAGCCTGATCGGACTGTACAATGAGCAGTTCTTC.

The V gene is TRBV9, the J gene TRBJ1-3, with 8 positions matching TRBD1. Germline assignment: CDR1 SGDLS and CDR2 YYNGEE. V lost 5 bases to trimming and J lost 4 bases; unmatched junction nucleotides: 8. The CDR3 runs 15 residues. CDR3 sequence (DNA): TGTGCCAGCAGTACCGGACAGGGCCTAGGAAACACCATATATTTT. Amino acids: CASSTGQGLGNTIYF.

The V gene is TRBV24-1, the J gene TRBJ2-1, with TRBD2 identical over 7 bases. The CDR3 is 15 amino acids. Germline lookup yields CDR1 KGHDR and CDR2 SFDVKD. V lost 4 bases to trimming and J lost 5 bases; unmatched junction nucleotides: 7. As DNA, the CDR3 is TGTGCCACCAGTGACCTGGGACTATCCAACAATGAGCAGTTCTTC. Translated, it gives CATSDLGLSNNEQFF.

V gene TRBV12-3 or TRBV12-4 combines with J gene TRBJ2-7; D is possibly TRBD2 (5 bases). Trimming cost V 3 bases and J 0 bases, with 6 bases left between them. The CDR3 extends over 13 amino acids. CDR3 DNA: TGTGCCAGCAGTTTGGGAGACTCCTACGAGCAGTACTTC. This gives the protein CASSLGDSYEQYF.

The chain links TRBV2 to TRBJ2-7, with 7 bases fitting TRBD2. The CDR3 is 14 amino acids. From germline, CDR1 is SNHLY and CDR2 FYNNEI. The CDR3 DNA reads TGTGCTTATTTAGTAGAGGGAGGGTTCTACGAGCAGTACTTC. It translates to CAYLVEGGFYEQYF.

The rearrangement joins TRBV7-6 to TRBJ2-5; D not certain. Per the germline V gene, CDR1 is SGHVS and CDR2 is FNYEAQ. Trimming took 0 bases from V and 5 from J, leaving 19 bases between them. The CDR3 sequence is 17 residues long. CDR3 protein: CASSLASSGRVGETQYF. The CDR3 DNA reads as TGTGCCAGCAGCTTAGCTAGCAGTGGTAGGGTGGGTGAGACCCAGTACTTC. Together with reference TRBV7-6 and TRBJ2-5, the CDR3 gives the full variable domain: GAGVSQSPRYKVTKRGQDVALRCDPISGHVSLYWYRQALGQGPEFLTYFNYEAQQDKSGLPNDRFSAERPEGSISTLTIQRTEQRDSAMYRCASSLASSGRVGETQYFGPGTRLLVL.

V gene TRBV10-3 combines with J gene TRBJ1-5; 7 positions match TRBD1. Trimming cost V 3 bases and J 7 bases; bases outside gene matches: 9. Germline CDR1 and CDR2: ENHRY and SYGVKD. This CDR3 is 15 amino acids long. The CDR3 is CAISDDGQAWQPQHF. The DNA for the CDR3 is TGTGCCATCAGTGACGACGGACAGGCCTGGCAGCCCCAGCATTTT.

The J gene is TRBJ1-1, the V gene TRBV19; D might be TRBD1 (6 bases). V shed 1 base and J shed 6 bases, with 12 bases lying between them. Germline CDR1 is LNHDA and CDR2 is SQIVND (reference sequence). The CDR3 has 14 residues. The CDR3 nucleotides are TGTGCCAGTAGTATAGCGAGGGGGACGGCTGAAGCTTTCTTT. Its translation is CASSIARGTAEAFF.

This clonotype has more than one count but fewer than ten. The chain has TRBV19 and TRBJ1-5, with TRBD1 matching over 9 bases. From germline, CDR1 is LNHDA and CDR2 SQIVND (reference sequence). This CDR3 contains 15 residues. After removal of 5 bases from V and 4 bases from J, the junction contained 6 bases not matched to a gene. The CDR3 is CASSSLGTGNQPQHF. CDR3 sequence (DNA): TGTGCCAGTAGTTCGCTAGGGACAGGGAATCAGCCCCAGCATTTT.

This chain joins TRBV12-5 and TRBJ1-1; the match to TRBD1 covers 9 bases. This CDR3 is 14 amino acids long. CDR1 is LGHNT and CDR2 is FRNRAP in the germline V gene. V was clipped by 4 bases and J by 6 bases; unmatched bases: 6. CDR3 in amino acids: CASGSNYRGPEAFF. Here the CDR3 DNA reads TGTGCTAGTGGTTCTAATTACAGGGGGCCTGAAGCTTTCTTT.

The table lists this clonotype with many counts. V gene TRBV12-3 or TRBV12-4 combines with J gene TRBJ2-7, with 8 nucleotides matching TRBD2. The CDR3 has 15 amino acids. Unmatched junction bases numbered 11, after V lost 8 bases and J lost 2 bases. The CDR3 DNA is TGTGCCAGCGGCTCCATCGGCGGGGGGACCTACGAGCAGTACTTC. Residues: CASGSIGGGTYEQYF.

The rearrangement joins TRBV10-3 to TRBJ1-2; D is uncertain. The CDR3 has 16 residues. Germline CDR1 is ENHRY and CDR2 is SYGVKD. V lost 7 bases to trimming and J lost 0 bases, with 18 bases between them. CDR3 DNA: TGTGCCATCAAGGCCGGGCCTGACGGAACTAACTATGGCTACACCTTC. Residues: CAIKAGPDGTNYGYTF.

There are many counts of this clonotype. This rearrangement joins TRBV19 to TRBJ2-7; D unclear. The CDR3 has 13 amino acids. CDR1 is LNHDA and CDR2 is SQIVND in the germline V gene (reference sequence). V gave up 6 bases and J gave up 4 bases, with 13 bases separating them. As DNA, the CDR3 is TGTGCCAGTAGGGGGAAGGAGCATTACGAGCAGTACTTC. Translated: CASRGKEHYEQYF.

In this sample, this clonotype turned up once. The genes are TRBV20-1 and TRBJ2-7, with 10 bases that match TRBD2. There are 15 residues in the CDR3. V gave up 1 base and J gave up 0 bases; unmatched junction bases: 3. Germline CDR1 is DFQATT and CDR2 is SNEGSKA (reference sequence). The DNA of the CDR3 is TGCAGTGCTAGAGGTACTAGCGGGGACTCCTACGAGCAGTACTTC. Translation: CSARGTSGDSYEQYF.

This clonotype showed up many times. This CDR3 is CATTAQGGTGELFF. CDR3 nucleotide sequence: TGTGCCACTACCGCACAGGGGGGGACCGGGGAGCTGTTTTTT. J is TRBJ2-2 and V is TRBV24-1, with D possibly being TRBD1 (8 bases). V was pared by 10 bases and J by 5 bases, with 16 bases between. There are 14 residues in the CDR3. In germline, CDR1 is KGHDR, CDR2 SFDVKD.

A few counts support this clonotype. For the CDR3, the DNA is TGTGCCAGCAGCTTAGGGGCAGCGACCTACGAGCAGTACTTC. It specifies CASSLGAATYEQYF. This chain connects TRBV7-6 to TRBJ2-7, with D hard to call. Germline-derived CDR1 and CDR2 are SGHVS and FNYEAQ. CDR3 size: 14 residues. The ends were cut back, 1 base at V and 2 bases at J, with 9 bases in the middle.

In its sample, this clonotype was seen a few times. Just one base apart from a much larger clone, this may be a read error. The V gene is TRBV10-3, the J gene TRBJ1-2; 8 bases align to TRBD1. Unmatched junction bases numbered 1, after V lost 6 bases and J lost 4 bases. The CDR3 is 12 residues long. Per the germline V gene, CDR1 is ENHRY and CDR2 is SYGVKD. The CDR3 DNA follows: TGTGCCATCAGCGGACAGGGCTATGGCTACACCTTC. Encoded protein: CAISGQGYGYTF.

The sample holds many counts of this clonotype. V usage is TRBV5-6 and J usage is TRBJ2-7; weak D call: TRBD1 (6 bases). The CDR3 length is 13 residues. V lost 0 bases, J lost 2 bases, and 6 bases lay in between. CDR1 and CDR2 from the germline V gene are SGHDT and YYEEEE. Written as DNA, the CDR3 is TGTGCCAGCAGCTTGGACAGGGCCTACGAGCAGTACTTC. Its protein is CASSLDRAYEQYF. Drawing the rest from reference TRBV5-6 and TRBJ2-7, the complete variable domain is DAGVTQSPTHLIKTRGQQVTLRCSPKSGHDTVSWYQQALGQGPQFIFQYYEEEERQRGNFPDRFSGHQFPNYSSELNVNALLLGDSALYLCASSLDRAYEQYFGPGTRLTVT.

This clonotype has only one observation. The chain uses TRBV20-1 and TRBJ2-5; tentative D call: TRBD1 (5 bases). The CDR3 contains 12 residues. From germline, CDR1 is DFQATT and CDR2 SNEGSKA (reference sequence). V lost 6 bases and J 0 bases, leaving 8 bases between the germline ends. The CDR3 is CSAKDNQETQYF. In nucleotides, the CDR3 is TGCAGTGCCAAGGACAACCAAGAGACCCAGTACTTC.